A selection of T cell receptor beta chains follows, all from one sample in a study of blood T cell repertoires in COVID-19. Clones were read by immunoSEQ multiplex PCR, and TCRdb kept only the in-frame ones, dropping some. The table shows 250,000 to 400,000 clones, with roughly 85% occurring only once. The sequenced sample was PBMCs or T cells enriched from blood (not recorded which). The receptor source for this set is a woman aged 25 to 39 who had been exposed to COVID-19. Both conserved end residues are part of each CDR3. The D gene is left open where the match is weak. Clone size appears in some rows only: once, few, many, or a class for an expanded clone.

V,J,D,size,DNA,CDR3
TRBV6-5,TRBJ1-1,NA,once,TGTGCCAGCAGTTACTGGGGCACCATGATGAACACTGAAGCTTTCTTT,CASSYWGTMMNTEAFF
TRBV29-1,TRBJ2-1,TRBD1,NA,TGCAGCGTAGACAGGGGCCGGGGTTCCTACAATGAGCAGTTCTTC,CSVDRGRGSYNEQFF
TRBV5-4,TRBJ1-3,NA,NA,TGTGCCAGTCGAAGGGCAGGGCCTGGAAACACCATATATTTT,CASRRAGPGNTIYF
TRBV30,TRBJ1-3,NA,NA,TGTGCCTGGAGTCAACAGAGCTCTGGAAACACCATATATTTT,CAWSQQSSGNTIYF
TRBV5-1,TRBJ2-5,TRBD1,NA,TGCGCCAGCAGCTTAGACAGGGGGCAAGAGACCCAGTACTTC,CASSLDRGQETQYF
TRBV5-8,TRBJ1-5,NA,NA,TGTGCCAGCAGCTTGGCGTGGGGGGGCAGGCAGCCCCAGCATTTT,CASSLAWGGRQPQHF
TRBV5-1,TRBJ1-2,TRBD1,NA,TGCGCCAGCAGCTTGGAACTGGGACAGGTCTATGGCTACACCTTC,CASSLELGQVYGYTF
TRBV20-1,TRBJ1-2,NA,NA,TGCAGTGCTGGGCCCTATGGCTACACCTTC,CSAGPYGYTF
TRBV6-6,TRBJ2-3,NA,NA,TGTGCCAGCAGTTACAGGCTCCCCGAGGCGCAGTATTTT,CASSYRLPEAQYF
TRBV25-1,TRBJ2-3,TRBD1,NA,TGTGCCAGCAGTGACCCGGACAGGTCGAGGGATACGCAGTATTTT,CASSDPDRSRDTQYF
TRBV10-3,TRBJ1-1,NA,NA,TGTGCCATCAGCACGCCCCAGGAAGCTTTCTTT,CAISTPQEAFF
TRBV28,TRBJ1-3,NA,NA,TGTGCCAGCAGTTTATCAGGGGCTTCTGGAAACACCATATATTTT,CASSLSGASGNTIYF
TRBV3-1/TRBV3-2,TRBJ2-1,TRBD2,few,TGTGCCAGCAGCCAAGATGACGGACTAGCGGGGGGGCCAGGCGATGAGCAGTTCTTC,CASSQDDGLAGGPGDEQFF
TRBV2,TRBJ2-1,TRBD2,NA,TGTGCCAGCAGTGAATTGGAGGGACTAGCGGGGGCCCACTCCTACAATGAGCAGTTCTTC,CASSELEGLAGAHSYNEQFF
TRBV2,TRBJ2-1,NA,NA,TGTGCCAGCAGCGAATCCTATTACAATGAGCAGTTCTTC,CASSESYYNEQFF
TRBV13,TRBJ1-4,TRBD1,NA,TGTGCCAGCAGCCTGGACAGGAGTGAAAAACTGTTTTTT,CASSLDRSEKLFF
TRBV5-4,TRBJ2-2,TRBD2,NA,TGTGCCAGCAGCTTGGATCCTCGCGGGGGGGCAAGGAGGACCGGGGAGCTGTTTTTT,CASSLDPRGGARRTGELFF
TRBV19,TRBJ2-7,TRBD1,NA,TGTGCCAGTAGTGTAACAGGGGACAACGAGCAGTACTTC,CASSVTGDNEQYF
TRBV19,TRBJ1-2,NA,once,TGTGCCAGTAGTATAGGTACAGACAACTATGGCTACACCTTC,CASSIGTDNYGYTF
TRBV9,TRBJ2-5,TRBD2,few,TGTGCCAGCAGCGTCACACAAAGCGGGGGGGCCGGGGAGACCCAGTACTTC,CASSVTQSGGAGETQYF
TRBV9,TRBJ1-2,NA,NA,TGTGCCAGCAGCGCGTACAGCTATGGCTACACCTTC,CASSAYSYGYTF
TRBV7-2,TRBJ2-7,NA,NA,TGTGCCAGCAGCTTATTTAGTTACGAGCAGTACTTC,CASSLFSYEQYF
TRBV6-5,TRBJ2-7,TRBD1,NA,TGTGCCAGCACACCTGGGACAGTCTCCTACGAGCAGTACTTC,CASTPGTVSYEQYF
TRBV2,TRBJ2-7,NA,NA,TGTGCCAGCAGTGACAGTTGGACTGGATCCTACGAGCAGTACTTC,CASSDSWTGSYEQYF
TRBV7-2,TRBJ2-5,TRBD2,NA,TGTGCCAGCAGCCTCCCGGGGGGGCCGGAGACCCAGTACTTC,CASSLPGGPETQYF
TRBV7-8,TRBJ2-5,TRBD2,NA,TGTGCCAGCAGCGCGCGGCCGACTAGCGGGGGAATTTACTTGGAGACCCAGTACTTC,CASSARPTSGGIYLETQYF
TRBV19,TRBJ1-6,NA,once,TGTGCCAGTAGTATTCAGGAAGGCTATAATTCACCCCTCCACTTT,CASSIQEGYNSPLHF
TRBV28,TRBJ1-1,NA,NA,TGTGCCAGCAGATCTCCCGGGGACACTGAAGCTTTCTTT,CASRSPGDTEAFF
TRBV28,TRBJ1-2,NA,NA,TGTGCCAGCAGCCTCCGAGGACAGATTTATGGCTACACCTTC,CASSLRGQIYGYTF
TRBV9,TRBJ2-5,NA,once,TGTGCCAGCAGCGCGGGACTTCGGGAGACCCAGTACTTC,CASSAGLRETQYF
TRBV12-3/TRBV12-4,TRBJ2-7,TRBD1,NA,TGTGCCATTGCGGACAGGAGCTACGAGCAGTACTTC,CAIADRSYEQYF
TRBV7-6,TRBJ2-1,NA,NA,TGTGCCAGCAGCTTAAAGCCGGGGGACTCCTACAATGAGCAGTTCTTC,CASSLKPGDSYNEQFF
TRBV28,TRBJ1-4,NA,NA,TGTGCCAGCAGGGGGGGACTTCAGAATGAAAAACTGTTTTTT,CASRGGLQNEKLFF
TRBV5-4,TRBJ1-6,NA,few,TGTGCCAGCAGCCCGGGAGTGGGGGGTTCACCCCTCCACTTT,CASSPGVGGSPLHF
TRBV2,TRBJ2-3,TRBD2,NA,TGTGCCAGCCTTCGCGGGACTAGCGACTCCGATACGCAGTATTTT,CASLRGTSDSDTQYF
TRBV2,TRBJ2-5,TRBD2,once,TGTGCCAGCAGTGAAGCGCTAGCGGAAGAGACCCAGTACTTC,CASSEALAEETQYF
TRBV9,TRBJ2-2,TRBD2,NA,TGTGCCAGCAGCGTACGGAGCGGGAGGGACGGCGGGGAGCTGTTTTTT,CASSVRSGRDGGELFF
TRBV7-8,TRBJ1-2,TRBD1,once,TGTGCCAGCAGAAGGACAGGGAACTATGGCTACACCTTC,CASRRTGNYGYTF
TRBV2,TRBJ2-5,TRBD1,few,TGTGCCAGCACCTCTCAGGGGGCGGAAGAGACCCAGTACTTC,CASTSQGAEETQYF
TRBV3-1/TRBV3-2,TRBJ1-2,NA,NA,TGTGCCAGCAGCCAAGCTTTAAATGGCTACACCTTC,CASSQALNGYTF
TRBV14,TRBJ2-7,NA,NA,TGTGCCAGCAGCCAAGGTAGCTTTCGGTACTTC,CASSQGSFRYF
TRBV5-1,TRBJ2-1,NA,NA,TGCGCCACCTCACTTCACCCGACGGGGACTTCCTACAATGAGCAGTTCTTC,CATSLHPTGTSYNEQFF
TRBV18,TRBJ2-3,TRBD2,NA,TGTGCCAGCTCACCAAAATACGGCGGGAGGGCCCCAGATACGCAGTATTTT,CASSPKYGGRAPDTQYF
TRBV7-9,TRBJ2-7,TRBD2,NA,TGTGCCAGCAGCTTAGCGCGGGGGGGGCACGAGCAGTACTTC,CASSLARGGHEQYF
TRBV5-1,TRBJ1-4,NA,NA,TGCGCCAGCAGCTTGAAGACAGTAAATGAAAAACTGTTTTTT,CASSLKTVNEKLFF
TRBV5-1,TRBJ1-6,TRBD1,NA,TGCGCCAGTTTGACAGGGGAGGATTCACCCCTCCACTTT,CASLTGEDSPLHF
TRBV29-1,TRBJ1-1,NA,NA,TGCAGCGTTGTCGCCAGAAACCCGAACACTGAAGCTTTCTTT,CSVVARNPNTEAFF
TRBV29-1,TRBJ1-4,NA,NA,TGCAGCTTACGCCAGAATGAAAAACTGTTTTTT,CSLRQNEKLFF
TRBV18,TRBJ1-6,TRBD1,NA,TGTGCCAGCTCACGAAGGACAGGGGGAAATTCACCCCTCCACTTT,CASSRRTGGNSPLHF
TRBV6-5,TRBJ2-7,NA,NA,TGTGCCAGCAGTTACGAACAGAGACCATACGAGCAGTACTTC,CASSYEQRPYEQYF